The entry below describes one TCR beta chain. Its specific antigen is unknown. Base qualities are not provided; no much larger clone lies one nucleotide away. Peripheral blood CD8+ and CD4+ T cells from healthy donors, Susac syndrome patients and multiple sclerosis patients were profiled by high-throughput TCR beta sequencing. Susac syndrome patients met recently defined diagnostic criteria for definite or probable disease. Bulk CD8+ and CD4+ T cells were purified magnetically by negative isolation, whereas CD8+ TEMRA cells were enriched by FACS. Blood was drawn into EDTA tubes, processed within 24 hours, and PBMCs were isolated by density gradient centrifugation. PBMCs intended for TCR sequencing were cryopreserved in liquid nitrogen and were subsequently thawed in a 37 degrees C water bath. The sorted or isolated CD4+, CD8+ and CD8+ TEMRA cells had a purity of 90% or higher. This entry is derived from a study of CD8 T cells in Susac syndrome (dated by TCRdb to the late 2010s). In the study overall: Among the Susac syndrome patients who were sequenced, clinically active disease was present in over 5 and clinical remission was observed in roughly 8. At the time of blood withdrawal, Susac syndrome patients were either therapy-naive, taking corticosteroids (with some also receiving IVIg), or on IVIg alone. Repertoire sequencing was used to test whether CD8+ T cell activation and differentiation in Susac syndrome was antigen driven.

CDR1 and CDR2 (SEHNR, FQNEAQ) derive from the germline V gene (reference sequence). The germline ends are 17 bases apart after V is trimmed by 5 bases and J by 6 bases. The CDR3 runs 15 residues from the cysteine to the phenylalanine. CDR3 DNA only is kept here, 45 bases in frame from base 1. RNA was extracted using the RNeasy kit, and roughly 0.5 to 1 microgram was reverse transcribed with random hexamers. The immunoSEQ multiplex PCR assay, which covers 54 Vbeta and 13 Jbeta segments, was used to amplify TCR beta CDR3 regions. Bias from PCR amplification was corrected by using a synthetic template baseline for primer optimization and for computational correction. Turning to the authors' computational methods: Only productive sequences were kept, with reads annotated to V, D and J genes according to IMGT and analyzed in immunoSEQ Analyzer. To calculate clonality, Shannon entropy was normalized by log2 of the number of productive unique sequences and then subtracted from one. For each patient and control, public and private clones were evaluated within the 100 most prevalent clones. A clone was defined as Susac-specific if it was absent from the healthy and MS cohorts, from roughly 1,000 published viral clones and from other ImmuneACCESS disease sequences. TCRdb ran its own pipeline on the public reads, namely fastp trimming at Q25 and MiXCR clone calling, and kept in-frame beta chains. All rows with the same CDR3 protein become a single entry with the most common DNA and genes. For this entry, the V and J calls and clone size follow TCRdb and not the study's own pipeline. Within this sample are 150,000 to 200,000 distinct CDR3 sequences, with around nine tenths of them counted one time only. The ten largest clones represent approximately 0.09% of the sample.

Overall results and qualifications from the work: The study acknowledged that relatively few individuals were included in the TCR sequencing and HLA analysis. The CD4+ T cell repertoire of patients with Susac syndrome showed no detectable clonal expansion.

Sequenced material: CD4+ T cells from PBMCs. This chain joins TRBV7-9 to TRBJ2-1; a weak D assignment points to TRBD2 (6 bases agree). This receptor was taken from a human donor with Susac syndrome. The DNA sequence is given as TGTGCCAGCAGCCGTCCGGGACTCGTTCGCAATGAGCAGTTCTTC. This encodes CASSRPGLVRNEQFF.